This is a list of T cell receptor beta chains from one sample in a study of blood T cells in healthy people across ages. TCRdb re-derived calls from the 5' RACE reads in MiXCR, one entry per CDR3 protein. The sample holds about 1.4 million distinct CDR3 sequences; approximately 59% are singletons and the top ten take about 6.3%. Sequencing input: blood. The receptors originated from a man in his late teens or twenties in good health. CDR3s include the opening cysteine and the closing phenylalanine or tryptophan.

TRBV12-3/TRBV12-4,CASSPAIAALSTDTQYF
TRBV6-2/TRBV6-3,CASRAGAIADEQFF
TRBV25-1,CASSELVSTYEQYF
TRBV30,CAWRDLVSGANVLTF
TRBV2,CASTGQMNTEAFF
TRBV9,CASSPPVGTSGGRSTDTQYF
TRBV27,CASSLAVRGQPQHF
TRBV5-1,CASSYPDRPTSTDTQYF
TRBV20-1,CSARSLVGTDTQYF
TRBV19,CASSLSTGILGYTF
TRBV29-1,CSAVGQGGKANYGYTF
TRBV27,CASSLLGLASYEQYF
TRBV11-2,CASSLDRVGKLFF
TRBV18,CASSLTGTPSGSPLHF
TRBV15,CATSGGTGANVLTF
TRBV7-2,CASSKEWTGSTEAFF
TRBV9,CASSVVGGDRTGELFF
TRBV27,CATWTGGYYGYTF
TRBV15,CATSKGKRQGTDTQYF
TRBV20-1,CSAKSWEDLGQPQHF
TRBV3-1,CASSLYSHPDYEQYF
TRBV21-1,CASSKGGDRRDCCETKDIQYF
TRBV11-2,CASSWTSGRLETQYF
TRBV27,CASSTLIVSGANVLTF
TRBV7-6,CASSISGGTSSYNEQFF
TRBV6-5,CASSSQGYADTQYF
TRBV29-1,CSVGPAGDDEQYF
TRBV20-1,CSAAQENTEAFF
TRBV21-1,CASSKTQGAPFTNEKLFF
TRBV12-5,CASGLVPPLAAEQFF
TRBV29-1,CSAETGLRQYF
TRBV27,CASLKLSGGYNEQFF
TRBV12-3/TRBV12-4,CASSYLRDSGANVLTF
TRBV12-3/TRBV12-4,CASSNSGGRSDEQFF
TRBV6-5,CASSYRAGTFYEQYF
TRBV11-1,CASSSGTGVLNEQFF
TRBV6-4,CASSDQYSGGGNEQFF
TRBV6-2/TRBV6-3,CASSSKTPSTDTQYF